This record concerns one T cell receptor beta chain sequence. Unmatched junction bases numbered 2, after V lost 4 bases and J lost 5 bases. The CDR3 is 14 residues long. Per the germline V gene, CDR1 is SGHTA and CDR2 is FQGNSA. These data are taken from a study of T-cell reconstitution after alpha-beta-depleted transplantation in children. As it was prepared, the TCRbeta library received unique molecular identifiers. TCRdb independently ran MiXCR on the PCR reads; one entry per CDR3 protein. The sample lists about 230,000 distinct CDR3 sequences, about a tenth occurring once. The origin of this receptor is a human donor who donated a stem cell graft to a child with acute lymphoblastic leukemia. The chain has TRBV7-2 and TRBJ2-3, with TRBD1 identical over 11 bases. The sequenced sample was PBMCs from the stem cell graft donor, obtained from the stem cell graft. CDR3 loop: CASSSDRGQDTQYF. The DNA for the CDR3 is TGTGCCAGCAGCTCGGACAGGGGGCAAGATACGCAGTATTTT.